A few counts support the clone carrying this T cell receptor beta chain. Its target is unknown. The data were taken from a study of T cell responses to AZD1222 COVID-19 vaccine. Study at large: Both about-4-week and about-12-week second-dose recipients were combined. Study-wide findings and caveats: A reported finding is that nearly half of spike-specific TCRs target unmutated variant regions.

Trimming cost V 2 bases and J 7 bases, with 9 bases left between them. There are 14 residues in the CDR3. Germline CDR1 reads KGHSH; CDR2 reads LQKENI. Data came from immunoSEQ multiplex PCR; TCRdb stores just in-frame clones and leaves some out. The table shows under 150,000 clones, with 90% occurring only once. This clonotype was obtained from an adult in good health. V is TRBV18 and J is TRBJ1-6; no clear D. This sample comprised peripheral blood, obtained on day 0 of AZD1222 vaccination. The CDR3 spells CASSPKDGNSPLHF. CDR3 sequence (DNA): TGTGCCAGCTCACCAAAGGACGGGAATTCACCCCTCCACTTT.